Below are 25 T cell receptor beta chains sequenced from a single sample in a study of control samples from healthy donors and cancer patients. The protocol was immunoSEQ multiplex PCR, while the TCRdb copy is restricted to in-frame clones and leaves out a portion. Of about 52,000 clones listed, over 85% are singletons. Material for sequencing was blood. The source of these receptors is a man aged 25-45 years in good health.

The chain has TRBV9 and TRBJ2-5, with 8 bases aligning to TRBD2. The V segment lost 0 bases and the J segment 5 bases; nucleotides outside the gene matches: 3. The germline gives CDR1 SGDLS, CDR2 YYNGEE. The CDR3 runs 14 residues. The DNA for the CDR3 is TGTGCCAGCAGCGTAGAGCCTAGCGGGGAGACCCAGTACTTC. It encodes CASSVEPSGETQYF.

V is TRBV4-3 and J is TRBJ2-3; TRBD2 matches 12 bases. Germline V lookup: CDR1 LGHNA, CDR2 YSLEER. The CDR3 has 16 residues. The V gene end was trimmed by 0 bases and the J gene end by 4 bases; junction bases not matched to a gene: 2. CDR3 coding DNA: TGCGCCAGCAGCCAAGATCTAGCGGGAGGGCCAGATACGCAGTATTTT. This gives the protein CASSQDLAGGPDTQYF.

The chain employs TRBV4-1 and TRBJ1-4, with 8 bases fitting TRBD1. The CDR3 has 17 amino acids. Unmatched junction bases numbered 7, after V lost 0 bases and J lost 4 bases. CDR1 and CDR2 (germline): MGHRA, YSYEKL. CDR3 sequence: CASSQDSGTGGNEKLFF. The CDR3 nucleotides read TGCGCCAGCAGCCAAGATAGTGGAACAGGGGGTAATGAAAAACTGTTTTTT.

V and J are TRBV4-3 and TRBJ2-1, with TRBD2 identical over 9 bases. Germline V gene data show CDR1 as LGHNA and CDR2 as YSLEER. Unmatched junction bases numbered 1, after V lost 1 base and J lost 3 bases. The CDR3 consists of 15 residues. CDR3 in amino acids: CASSQGLADYNEQFF. Here the CDR3 DNA reads TGCGCCAGCAGCCAAGGACTAGCGGACTACAATGAGCAGTTCTTC.

Only a few counts were recorded for this clone. The gene calls are TRBV2 and TRBJ1-5, with a weak D call TRBD1 (5 bases). V was cut by 0 bases and J by 9 bases, with 15 bases left in between. This CDR3 spans 15 amino acids. CDR1 is SNHLY and CDR2 is FYNNEI in the germline V gene. The DNA for the CDR3 is TGTGCCAGCAGTGAAGCTGGGACCCCATCCCGGCCCCAGCATTTT. This sequence encodes CASSEAGTPSRPQHF.

The chain joins TRBV5-1 to TRBJ2-1; 8 positions match TRBD2. Germline loops: CDR1 SGHRS, CDR2 YFSETQ. The CDR3 spans 15 residues. Trimming cost V 2 bases and J 4 bases; bases outside gene matches: 5. This chain's CDR3 is CASSFSGMEYNEQFF. Here the CDR3 DNA reads TGCGCCAGCAGCTTTAGCGGGATGGAGTACAATGAGCAGTTCTTC. Looking up the rest from reference TRBV5-1 and TRBJ2-1 gives the full variable domain: KAGVTQTPRYLIKTRGQQVTLSCSPISGHRSVSWYQQTPGQGLQFLFEYFSETQRNKGNFPGRFSGRQFSNSRSEMNVSTLELGDSALYLCASSFSGMEYNEQFFGPGTRLTVL.

The chain uses TRBV27 and TRBJ1-1; 9 bases are a match to TRBD1. The J segment lost 4 bases and the V segment lost 6 bases, leaving 3 bases of the junction unmatched. Germline CDR1 reads MNHEY; CDR2 reads SMNVEV (reference sequence). The CDR3 has 13 residues. CDR3 nucleotides: TGTGCCAGCAGCTGGGACAGGGTCACTGAAGCTTTCTTT. Translation gives CASSWDRVTEAFF.

This chain uses TRBV7-2 with TRBJ2-1, with 10 bases aligning to TRBD2. J gave up 2 bases and V 5 bases, and 6 bases lay outside the gene matches. The CDR3 has 16 residues. Germline V gives CDR1 SGHTA, CDR2 FQGNSA. The CDR3 DNA reads as TGTGCCAGCAGCACTCGGACTAGCGGACCCTACAATGAGCAGTTCTTC. This gives the protein CASSTRTSGPYNEQFF.

The chain links TRBV28 to TRBJ2-1, with 8 bases lining up with TRBD1. V was pared by 6 bases and J by 0 bases, with 13 bases of the junction left unmatched. CDR1 MDHEN and CDR2 SYDVKM come from the germline V gene. The CDR3 has 18 residues. The CDR3 sequence: CASSQTPWTGSSYNEQFF. The CDR3 DNA follows: TGTGCCAGCAGCCAAACCCCCTGGACAGGGTCCTCCTACAATGAGCAGTTCTTC.

The chain employs TRBV9 and TRBJ1-5; unclear D gene. V was pared by 1 base and J by 1 base, with 9 bases between. The length of the CDR3 is 15 residues. The germline gives CDR1 SGDLS, CDR2 YYNGEE. Here the CDR3 reads CASSVSGTSNQPQHF. CDR3 nucleotide sequence: TGTGCCAGCAGCGTATCTGGAACCAGCAATCAGCCCCAGCATTTT.

The rearrangement joins TRBV7-2 to TRBJ1-5, with unresolved D. Germline CDR1 and CDR2: SGHTA and FQGNSA. The V end was cut by 5 bases, the J end by 6 bases, with 11 bases between. The CDR3 covers 13 residues. CDR3 amino acids: CASSPRVGQPQHF. In nucleotides, the CDR3 is TGTGCCAGCAGCCCGAGAGTGGGTCAGCCCCAGCATTTT.

The gene calls are TRBV5-1 and TRBJ2-2; D might be TRBD2 (7 bases). Germline V gene sequence: CDR1 SGHRS, CDR2 YFSETQ. Trimming took 8 bases from V and 5 from J, leaving 19 bases between them. The CDR3 length is 15 residues. CDR3 nucleotides: TGCGCCAGTTCCTTGGCGGGGGCTGGGACCGGGGAGCTGTTTTTT. It codes for CASSLAGAGTGELFF.

This rearrangement joins TRBV18 to TRBJ2-3, with D tentatively TRBD2 (5 bases). The germline V gene encodes CDR1 KGHSH and CDR2 LQKENI. The CDR3 contains 14 residues. Trimming left V 0 bases short and J 6 bases short, with 10 bases between. CDR3 DNA: TGTGCCAGCTCACCACCGCCGGGGTCGGATACGCAGTATTTT. This translates into CASSPPPGSDTQYF.

The chain is built from TRBV7-3 and TRBJ1-1, with TRBD1 identical over 8 bases. Trimming took 5 bases from V and 2 from J; bases not matched to a gene: 7. The CDR3 totals 15 residues. In germline, CDR1 is SGHTA, CDR2 FQGTGA. CDR3 amino acids: CASSLFGQGNTEAFF. CDR3 sequence (DNA): TGTGCCAGCAGCCTGTTCGGACAGGGAAACACTGAAGCTTTCTTT. The full variable domain, in which reference TRBV7-3 and TRBJ1-1 provide the parts outside the CDR3, is GAGVSQTPSNKVTEKGKYVELRCDPISGHTALYWYRQSLGQGPEFLIYFQGTGAADDSGLPNDRFFAVRPEGSVSTLKIQRTERGDSAVYLCASSLFGQGNTEAFFGQGTRLTVV.

The chain uses TRBV5-8 and TRBJ1-1; TRBD1 might be the D (5 bases). CDR1 and CDR2 (germline): SGHTS, YDEGEE. The CDR3 runs to 12 residues. The V end lost 1 base, the J end lost 7 bases, and 8 bases lay between the germline ends. This chain's CDR3 is CASSLSRVEAFF. CDR3 bases: TGTGCCAGCAGCTTGTCCAGGGTTGAAGCTTTCTTT.

This sequence joins TRBV6-5 and TRBJ1-5, with 8 bases aligning to TRBD1. Trimming cost V 7 bases and J 4 bases; bases outside gene matches: 9. CDR1 and CDR2 from the germline V gene are MNHEY and SVGAGI. The CDR3 spans 15 residues. The CDR3 here is CASNPTGEPNQPQHF. CDR3 bases: TGTGCCAGCAACCCGACAGGGGAACCGAATCAGCCCCAGCATTTT.

The chain links TRBV11-2 to TRBJ1-2, with TRBD1 matching 7 bases. Germline CDR1 reads SGHAT; CDR2 reads FQNNGV. With V trimmed by 3 bases and J by 8 bases, 6 bases remained unmatched. CDR3 length equals 13 residues. The CDR3 sequence: CASSFKTGAGYTF. The CDR3 nucleotides are TGTGCCAGCAGCTTTAAAACAGGGGCCGGCTACACCTTC.

The V call is TRBV6-1, the J call TRBJ2-7; no definite D call. The CDR3 is 12 amino acids. The V end lost 2 bases, the J end lost 3 bases, and 5 bases lay between the germline ends. The V gene's germline CDR1 is MNHNS and CDR2 SASEGT. CDR3 DNA: TGTGCCAGCAGTGAAAAGGGCTACGAGCAGTACTTC. As protein: CASSEKGYEQYF.

J is TRBJ1-2 and V is TRBV4-2, with D unresolved. Germline V gives CDR1 LGHNA, CDR2 YNFKEQ. The CDR3 loop spans 14 amino acids. V lost 2 bases and J 8 bases, leaving 15 bases between the germline ends. The CDR3 nucleotides are TGTGCCAGCAGCCAACCGAGCGGACGTTCGGGCTACACCTTC. Protein sequence: CASSQPSGRSGYTF.

The chain carries TRBV9 and TRBJ2-1; D not certain. Germline loops: CDR1 SGDLS, CDR2 YYNGEE. The CDR3 is 15 residues long. V was shortened by 2 bases and J by 8 bases, with 17 bases between the two germline ends. DNA of the CDR3: TGTGCCAGCAGCGTCGCGTCTAGGCTTTACGATGAGCAGTTCTTC. Its translation: CASSVASRLYDEQFF.

The J gene is TRBJ2-2, the V gene TRBV25-1; D is unresolved. Per germline, CDR1 MGHDK and CDR2 SYGVNS. The CDR3 contains 12 residues. With 5 bases removed from V and 9 bases from J, the gap between germline ends came to 10 bases. The chain's CDR3 is CASSRDNWELFF. In nucleotides, the CDR3 is TGTGCCAGCAGTAGAGACAACTGGGAGCTGTTTTTT.

This chain joins TRBV6-1 and TRBJ1-6, with D maybe TRBD1 (6 bases). Germline values: CDR1 MNHNS, CDR2 SASEGT. Trimming left V 1 base short and J 5 bases short, with 9 bases between. The CDR3 runs 15 residues. The CDR3 DNA is TGTGCCAGCAGTGAAGGGGCAGGGGATAATTCACCCCTCCACTTT. Its protein is CASSEGAGDNSPLHF.

V gene TRBV19 combines with J gene TRBJ2-3, with D perhaps given as TRBD1 or TRBD2 (5 bases each). CDR1 and CDR2 from the germline V gene are LNHDA and SQIVND (reference sequence). The CDR3 sequence is 15 residues long. V lost 1 base and J lost 0, with 8 bases in between. The CDR3 reads CASSIVGRSTDTQYF. In DNA form, the CDR3 reads TGTGCCAGTAGTATAGTGGGACGGAGCACAGATACGCAGTATTTT.

In nucleotides, the CDR3 is TGTGCCAGCAGCCAAGATCGGGGGGGGTCCTACGAGCAGTACTTC. It yields the protein CASSQDRGGSYEQYF. The chain recombines TRBV4-2 with TRBJ2-7; 8 positions match TRBD2. With 0 bases clipped from V and 1 base from J, the junction kept 2 bases outside the gene matches. Germline CDR1 LGHNA, CDR2 YNFKEQ. The CDR3 consists of 15 residues.

The chain joins TRBV5-1 to TRBJ1-4; D gene uncertain. This CDR3 contains 13 residues. V was cut by 6 bases and J by 7 bases, with 13 bases left in between. Germline V lookup: CDR1 SGHRS, CDR2 YFSETQ. The CDR3: CASTLPGSEKLFF. CDR3 bases: TGCGCCAGCACGCTACCGGGGAGTGAAAAACTGTTTTTT.